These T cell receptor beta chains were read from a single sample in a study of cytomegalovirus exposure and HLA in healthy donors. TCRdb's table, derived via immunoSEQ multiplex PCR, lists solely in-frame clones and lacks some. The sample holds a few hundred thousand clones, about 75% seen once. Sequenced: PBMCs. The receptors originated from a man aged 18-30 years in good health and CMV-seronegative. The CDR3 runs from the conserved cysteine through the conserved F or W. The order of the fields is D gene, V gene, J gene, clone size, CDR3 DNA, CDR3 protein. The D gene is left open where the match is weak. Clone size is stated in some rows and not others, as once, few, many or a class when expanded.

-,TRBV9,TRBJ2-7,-,TGTGCCAGCAGCGTAGGGCAGGGGTTTTACGAGCAGTACTTC,CASSVGQGFYEQYF
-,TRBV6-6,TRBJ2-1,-,TGTGCCAGCTTAGCGCGGGACGAGCAGTTCTTC,CASLARDEQFF
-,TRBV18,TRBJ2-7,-,TGTGCCAGCTCACCATACAGACCCTACGAGCAGTACTTC,CASSPYRPYEQYF
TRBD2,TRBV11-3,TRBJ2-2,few,TGTGCCAGCAGCTTTATTAGCGGGGCCGGGGAGCTGTTTTTT,CASSFISGAGELFF
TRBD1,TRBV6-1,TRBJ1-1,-,TGTGCCAGCAGCGAAACAGGGGGCGTCGTCGCTGAAGCTTTCTTT,CASSETGGVVAEAFF
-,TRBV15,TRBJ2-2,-,TGTGCCACCAGCGGCTTCCAGGGTAGTCAAGTCGGGGAGCTGTTTTTT,CATSGFQGSQVGELFF
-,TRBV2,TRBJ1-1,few,TGTGCCAGCAGTGAAGAGGGGACTAACACTGAAGCTTTCTTT,CASSEEGTNTEAFF
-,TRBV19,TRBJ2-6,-,TGTGCCAGTAGTCTTCAGGGGCCCGGGGCCAACGTCCTGACTTTC,CASSLQGPGANVLTF
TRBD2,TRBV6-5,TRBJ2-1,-,TGTGCCAGCAGTTACCGCGGGAGGGGCAATGAGCAGTTCTTC,CASSYRGRGNEQFF
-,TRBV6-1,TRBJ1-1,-,TGTGCCAGCAGACAGGGGAACACTGAAGCTTTCTTT,CASRQGNTEAFF
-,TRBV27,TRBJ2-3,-,TGTGCCAGCACCCCCCACCACAGAGATACGCAGTATTTT,CASTPHHRDTQYF
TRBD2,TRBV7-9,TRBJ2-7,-,TGTTCCAGCAGCTCCCCCGTGACTAGCGGGAAAGCCGCCTACGAGCAGTACTTC,CSSSSPVTSGKAAYEQYF
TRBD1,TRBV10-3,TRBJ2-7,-,TGTGCCATCAGGACAGGGGGCGAGCAGTACTTC,CAIRTGGEQYF
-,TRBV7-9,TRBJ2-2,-,TGTGCCAGCAGCCAGTTACAGGGACCCGGGGAGCTGTTTTTT,CASSQLQGPGELFF
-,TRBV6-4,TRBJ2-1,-,TGTGCCAGCAGTCTGGGAGCTTCAGTACCGTCCGAGGAGCAGTTCTTC,CASSLGASVPSEEQFF
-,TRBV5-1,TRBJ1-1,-,TGCGCCAGCAGCCCATTAGGACAGAACACTGAAGCTTTCTTT,CASSPLGQNTEAFF
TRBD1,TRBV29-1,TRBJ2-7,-,TGCAGCGTTGGGTTTCTGGACAGGGCGAGCTCCTACGAGCAGTACTTC,CSVGFLDRASSYEQYF
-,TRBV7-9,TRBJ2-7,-,TGTGCCAGCAGACCGACAGAATCCTACGAGCAGTACTTC,CASRPTESYEQYF
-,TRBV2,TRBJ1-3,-,TGTGCCAGCAGTCGTTCGACAGCGAAAACTGGAAACACCATATATTTT,CASSRSTAKTGNTIYF
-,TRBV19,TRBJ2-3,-,TGTGCCAGTAGTATCGGGGGCACAGATACGCAGTATTTT,CASSIGGTDTQYF
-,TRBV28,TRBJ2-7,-,TGTGCCAGCACCACCCCAGGAGGACAGGGAAGCGGGAGGCCCTCCTACGAGCAGTACTTC,CASTTPGGQGSGRPSYEQYF
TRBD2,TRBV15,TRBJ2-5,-,TGTGCCACCAGCGGAGGAGCGGGAGTTGAGACCCAGTACTTC,CATSGGAGVETQYF
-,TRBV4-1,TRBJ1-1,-,TGCGCCAGCAGCCAAGACGCAGGGCTGCTGATGGTGAACACTGAAGCTTTCTTT,CASSQDAGLLMVNTEAFF
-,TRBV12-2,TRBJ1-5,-,TGTGCAAGTCGCTTAAATCGAGGCGGGAGCAATCAGCCCCAGCATTTT,CASRLNRGGSNQPQHF
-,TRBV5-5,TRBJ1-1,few,TGCGCCAGCAGCCGCTCACAGGGGAACACTGAAGCTTTCTTT,CASSRSQGNTEAFF
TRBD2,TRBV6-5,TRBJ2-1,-,TGTGCCAGCAGGACGGGAGGACTCTACAATGAGCAGTTCTTC,CASRTGGLYNEQFF
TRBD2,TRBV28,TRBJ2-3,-,TGTGCCAGCAGTTTTTTCGGACTAGCGGTCACAGATACGCAGTATTTT,CASSFFGLAVTDTQYF
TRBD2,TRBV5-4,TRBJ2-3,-,TGTGCCAGCAGCCCGACAGGGAGTCCGGGACTAGCAAGGTATACGCAGTATTTT,CASSPTGSPGLARYTQYF
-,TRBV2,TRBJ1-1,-,TGTGCCAGCAGTGTCCAGGGCCTAAACACTGAAGCTTTCTTT,CASSVQGLNTEAFF
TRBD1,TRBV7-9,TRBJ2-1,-,TGTGCCGCTCGACAGGGGTTCCTTGTCAATGAGCAGTTCTTC,CAARQGFLVNEQFF
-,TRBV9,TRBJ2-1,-,TGTGCCAGCAGCGTAGAAGAACGGCGGGATGAGCAGTTCTTC,CASSVEERRDEQFF
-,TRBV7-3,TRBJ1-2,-,TGTGCCAGCAGCAATCGAGCAGGGGACCTCTATGGCTACACCTTC,CASSNRAGDLYGYTF
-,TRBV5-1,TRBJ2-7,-,TGCGCCAGCAGCTTGCAAACGGACAGAGTAACCTACGAGCAGTACTTC,CASSLQTDRVTYEQYF
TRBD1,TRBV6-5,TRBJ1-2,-,TGTGCCAGCAGTAGACAGGGGGCATTGGACTATGGCTACACCTTC,CASSRQGALDYGYTF
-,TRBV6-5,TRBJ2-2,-,TGTGCCAGCAGTTACTCGAGGGGGACCGGGGAGCTGTTTTTT,CASSYSRGTGELFF
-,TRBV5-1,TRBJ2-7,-,TGCGCCAGCAGCACAACAAACGGGTACGAGCAGTACTTC,CASSTTNGYEQYF
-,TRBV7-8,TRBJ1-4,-,TGTGCCAGCAGCTTAGCGGGGGTGCGGGGGCGAGCTGAAGAAAAACTGTTTTTT,CASSLAGVRGRAEEKLFF
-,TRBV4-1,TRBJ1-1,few,TGCGCCAGCAGCCAAGAAAGACAGGCAGGGCCCCCCCAAGCTTTCTTT,CASSQERQAGPPQAFF
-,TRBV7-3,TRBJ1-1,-,TGTGCCAGCAGCACAGGGCCGAACACTGAAGCTTTCTTT,CASSTGPNTEAFF
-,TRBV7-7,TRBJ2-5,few,TGTGCTAGCAGCTTAGTAGGGGAAGAGACCCAGTACTTC,CASSLVGEETQYF
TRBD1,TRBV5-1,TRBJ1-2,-,TGCGCCAGCAGCTTGGAGCCAGGGGGAAGCCCTAACTATGGCTACACCTTC,CASSLEPGGSPNYGYTF
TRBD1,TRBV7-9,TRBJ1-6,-,TGTGCCAGCAGCTTAGGGGGACAGATAGGTTCACCCCTCCACTTT,CASSLGGQIGSPLHF
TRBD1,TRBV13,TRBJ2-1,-,TGTGCCAGCAGCTTAGGCCCCCGGACAGGGGGGACGTACAATGAGCAGTTCTTC,CASSLGPRTGGTYNEQFF
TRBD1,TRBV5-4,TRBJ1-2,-,TGTGCCAGCAGCTTTGGGACAGGGGGCTTGGATGGCTACACCTTC,CASSFGTGGLDGYTF
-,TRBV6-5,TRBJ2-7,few,TGTGCCAGCAAGAGTCAAAATTCCTACGAGCAGTACTTC,CASKSQNSYEQYF
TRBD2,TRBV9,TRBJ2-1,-,TGTGCCAGCAGCGTAGCTCTCGGCGGGAGCTCCTACAATGAGCAGTTCTTC,CASSVALGGSSYNEQFF
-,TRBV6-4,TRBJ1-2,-,TGTGCCAGCAGTCTGGAGGGGACGGGATATGGCTACACCTTC,CASSLEGTGYGYTF